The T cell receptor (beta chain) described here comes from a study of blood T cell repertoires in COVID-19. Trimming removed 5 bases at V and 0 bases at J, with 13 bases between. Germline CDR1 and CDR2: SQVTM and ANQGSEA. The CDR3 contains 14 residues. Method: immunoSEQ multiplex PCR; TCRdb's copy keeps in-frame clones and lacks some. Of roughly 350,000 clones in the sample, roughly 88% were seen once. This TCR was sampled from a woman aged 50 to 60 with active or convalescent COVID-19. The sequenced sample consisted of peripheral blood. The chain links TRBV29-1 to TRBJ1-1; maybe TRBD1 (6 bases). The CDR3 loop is CSVSPGVLNTEAFF. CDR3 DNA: TGCAGCGTTTCTCCAGGGGTCCTGAACACTGAAGCTTTCTTT.